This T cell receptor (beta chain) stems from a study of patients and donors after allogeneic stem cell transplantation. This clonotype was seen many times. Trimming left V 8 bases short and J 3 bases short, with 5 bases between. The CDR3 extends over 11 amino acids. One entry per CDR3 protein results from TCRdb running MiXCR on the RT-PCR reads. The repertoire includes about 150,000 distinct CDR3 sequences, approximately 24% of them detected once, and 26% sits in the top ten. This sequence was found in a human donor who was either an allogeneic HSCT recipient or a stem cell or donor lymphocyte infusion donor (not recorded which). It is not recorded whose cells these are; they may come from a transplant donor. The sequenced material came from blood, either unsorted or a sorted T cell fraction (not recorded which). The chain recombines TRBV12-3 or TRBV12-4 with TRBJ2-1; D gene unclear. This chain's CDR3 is CASEFYNEQFF. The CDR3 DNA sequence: TGTGCCAGCGAGTTCTACAATGAGCAGTTCTTC.